This T cell receptor (beta chain) was sequenced for a study of T cell repertoires in cytomegalovirus infection. Study outcomes and limitations: The ex vivo response was dominated by HLA-C-restricted CMV-specific TCR beta clonotypes.

CDR3 length: 14 amino acids. V lost 3 bases to trimming and J lost 5 bases; unmatched junction nucleotides: 5. This clonotype was observed a few times. Antigen specificity is unknown. TCRdb re-called the reads with MiXCR, one entry per CDR3 protein. The sample lists around 770,000 distinct CDR3 sequences; about 27% were seen once. The chain couples TRBV12-3 or TRBV12-4 to TRBJ2-5, with 8 positions matching TRBD2. This receptor was taken from a human donor in good health (CMV status not recorded). Some clones in this sample may be carry-over from other donors' samples. The sequencing here drew on cultured CD8+ T cells from PBMCs, taken from culture after CMV antigen stimulation. The CDR3 nucleotides read TGTGCCAGCAGTTTTGAGGGCGGGGGGGAGACCCAGTACTTC. Encoded protein: CASSFEGGGETQYF.